The T cell receptor beta chain described here comes from a study of radiation and T cells in renal cell carcinoma. On the study more broadly: Nephrectomy followed 15 Gy stereotactic body radiation by 4 weeks.

CDR1 and CDR2 from the germline V gene are GTSNPN and SVGIG (reference sequence). The V gene end was trimmed by 0 bases and the J gene end by 2 bases; junction bases not matched to a gene: 7. The CDR3 has 16 residues. The time point is: blood 2 weeks post-SBRT. Treatment in this sample: 15 Gy SBRT to primary tumor, nephrectomy 4 weeks later. Clones were sequenced by immunoSEQ multiplex PCR, and TCRdb holds only the in-frame ones, with some missing. Among about 47,000 clones listed, 75% to 85% were seen once. The clonotype originates from a woman between 70 and 85 years old with renal cell carcinoma. The sample consisted of blood, taken from a patient whose treatment included radiotherapy and nephrectomy. V gene TRBV30 combines with J gene TRBJ2-7; TRBD2 matches 10 bases. The CDR3 DNA reads as TGTGCCTGGAGTGTATGGGGGCTAGCGGGAGCCTACGAGCAGTACTTC. It is translated as CAWSVWGLAGAYEQYF.